This T cell receptor beta chain was identified in a study of CD8 T cells in Susac syndrome (dated by TCRdb to between 2018 and 2021). Study-wide context: The study used repertoire sequencing to test whether antigen drove CD8+ T cell activation and differentiation in Susac syndrome.

Peripheral blood CD8+ and CD4+ T cells from healthy donors, Susac syndrome patients and multiple sclerosis patients were profiled using high-throughput TCR beta sequencing. The healthy donors served as controls matched for age and sex. Bulk CD8+ and CD4+ T cells were purified magnetically by negative isolation, whereas CD8+ TEMRA cells were enriched by FACS. Blood was collected in EDTA tubes and processed within 24 hours, with PBMCs isolated through density gradient centrifugation. PBMCs intended for TCR sequencing were frozen in liquid nitrogen and were later thawed in a 37 degrees C water bath. A purity of at least 90% was achieved for sorted or isolated CD4+, CD8+ and CD8+ TEMRA cells. RNA was extracted using the RNeasy kit, and about 0.45 to 1 ug of the RNA was reverse transcribed with random hexamers. The immunoSEQ multiplex PCR assay, which covers 54 Vbeta and 13 Jbeta segments, was used to amplify TCR beta CDR3 regions. Bias from PCR amplification was corrected by using a synthetic template baseline for primer optimization and for computational correction. Turning to the authors' computational methods: Only productive sequences were kept, with reads annotated to V, D and J genes according to IMGT and analyzed in immunoSEQ Analyzer. Clonality was computed as one minus Shannon entropy normalized by log2 of the number of productive unique sequences. For each patient and control, public and private clones were evaluated among the 100 most prevalent clones. Clones were defined as Susac-specific when absent from the healthy and MS cohorts, from about 1,100 published viral clones and from other ImmuneACCESS disease sequences. The raw public data were reprocessed by TCRdb itself: fastp quality trimming at Q25, MiXCR clonotype calling, in-frame beta chains only. Rows with one shared CDR3 protein collapse into an entry with the most common genes and DNA. The V and J calls and clone size are TCRdb's, not the authors'. Counted in this sample were about 190,000 distinct CDR3 sequences; roughly 94% of them appeared once. Roughly 0.1% of the sample rests with the top ten.

Results and caveats for the whole study, not just this receptor: The TCR sequencing and HLA analysis was acknowledged to have included a relatively small number of individuals.

In the case of this clonotype: Its cognate antigen has yet to be identified. Per-nucleotide qualities are absent, and no much larger clonotype sits a single base away.

CDR1 and CDR2 were assigned from the germline V gene as MGHDK and SYGVNS. Trimming at the junction amounts to 8 bases on V and 3 bases on J, and the germline ends lie 14 bases apart. Including cysteine and phenylalanine, the CDR3 has 14 amino acids. The kept DNA is CDR3 alone, 42 bases in frame from the first base. Sequencing was performed on CD4+ T cells from PBMCs. Here the chain combines TRBV25-1 and TRBJ2-1; TRBD1 is perhaps the D gene, given 5 matching bases. The TCR sequence derives from a human donor in good health. The CDR3 here reads CASGKEDNYNEQFF. The DNA is as follows: TGTGCCAGCGGAAAAGAGGACAACTACAATGAGCAGTTCTTC.